This T cell receptor beta chain came from a study of neoadjuvant anti-PD-1 for oral cavity cancer. Regarding the study as a whole: Higher pretreatment Treg/Th17 ratios tracked higher pretreatment blood clonality. With three patients per group, TCR findings need larger cohorts.

Note on this clone: Its antigen is as yet unknown.

Sequencing was performed with immunoSEQ multiplex PCR; in TCRdb, only in-frame clones are kept and a portion is missing. The sample lists about 14,000 clones, approximately 75% occurring once. Deletions cut 8 bases from V and 1 base from J, with 11 bases between. Germline values: CDR1 SQVTM, CDR2 ANQGSEA. The CDR3 loop spans 12 amino acids. Time point in this sample: after neoadjuvant nivolumab, at surgical resection. Material: PBMCs, obtained after nivolumab (anti-PD-1) treatment. The chain is built from TRBV29-1 and TRBJ1-1; D unclear. This clonotype was obtained from a person aged 35-79 years with oral cavity squamous cell carcinoma. CDR3 in amino acids: CSSTRANTEAFF. Written as DNA, the CDR3 is TGCAGCAGCACACGGGCGAACACTGAAGCTTTCTTT.